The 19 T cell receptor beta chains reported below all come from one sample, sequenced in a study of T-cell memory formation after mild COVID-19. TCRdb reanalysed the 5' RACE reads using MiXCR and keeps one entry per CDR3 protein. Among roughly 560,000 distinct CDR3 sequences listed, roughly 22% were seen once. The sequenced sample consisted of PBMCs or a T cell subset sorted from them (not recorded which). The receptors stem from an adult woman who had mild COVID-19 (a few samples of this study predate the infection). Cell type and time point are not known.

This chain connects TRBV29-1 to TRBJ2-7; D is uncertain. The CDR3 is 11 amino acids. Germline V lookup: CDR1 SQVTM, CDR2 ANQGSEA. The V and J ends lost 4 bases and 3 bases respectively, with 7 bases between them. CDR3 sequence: CSVGIYYEQYF. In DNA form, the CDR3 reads TGCAGCGTTGGCATCTACTACGAGCAGTACTTC.

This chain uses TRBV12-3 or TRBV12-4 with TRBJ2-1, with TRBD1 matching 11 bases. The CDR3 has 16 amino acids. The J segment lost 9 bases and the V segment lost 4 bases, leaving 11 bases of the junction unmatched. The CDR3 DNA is TGTGCCAGCAGTTCCCACGTAGGGACAGGGGGTTCTGAGCAGTTCTTC. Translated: CASSSHVGTGGSEQFF.

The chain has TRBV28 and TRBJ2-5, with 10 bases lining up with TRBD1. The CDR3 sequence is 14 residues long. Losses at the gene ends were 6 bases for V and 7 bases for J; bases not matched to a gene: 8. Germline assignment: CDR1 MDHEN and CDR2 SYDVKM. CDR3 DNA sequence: TGTGCCAGCAGGTGGACAGGGGGTATCGGGACCCAGTACTTC. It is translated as CASRWTGGIGTQYF.

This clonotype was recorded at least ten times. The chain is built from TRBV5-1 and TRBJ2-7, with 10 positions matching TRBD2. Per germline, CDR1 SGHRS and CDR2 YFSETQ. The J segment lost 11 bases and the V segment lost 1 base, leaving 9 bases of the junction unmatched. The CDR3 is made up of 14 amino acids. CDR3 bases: TGCGCCAGCAGCTTGCGGCTAGCGGGGGATGGGGAGTACTTC. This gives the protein CASSLRLAGDGEYF.

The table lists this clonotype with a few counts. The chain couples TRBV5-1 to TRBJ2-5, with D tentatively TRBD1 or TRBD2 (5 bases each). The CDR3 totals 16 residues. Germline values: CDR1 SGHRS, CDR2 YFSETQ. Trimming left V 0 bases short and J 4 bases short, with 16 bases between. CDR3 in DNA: TGCGCCAGCAGCTTGGGGTCGGCAGGGAGTGGAGAGACCCAGTACTTC. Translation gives CASSLGSAGSGETQYF.

The CDR3 here is CASSQDRSAGANVLTF. The CDR3, as DNA: TGCGCCAGCAGCCAAGATAGGTCAGCTGGGGCCAACGTCCTGACTTTC. This chain connects TRBV4-3 to TRBJ2-6, with D unclear. CDR1 and CDR2 (germline): LGHNA, YSLEER. This CDR3 region has 16 residues. V was cut by 0 bases and J by 2 bases, with 8 bases left in between.

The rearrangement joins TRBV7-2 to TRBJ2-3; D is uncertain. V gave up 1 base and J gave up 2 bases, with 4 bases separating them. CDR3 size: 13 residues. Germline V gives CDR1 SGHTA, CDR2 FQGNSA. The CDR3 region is CASSLDVTDTQYF. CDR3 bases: TGTGCCAGCAGCTTAGACGTCACAGATACGCAGTATTTT.

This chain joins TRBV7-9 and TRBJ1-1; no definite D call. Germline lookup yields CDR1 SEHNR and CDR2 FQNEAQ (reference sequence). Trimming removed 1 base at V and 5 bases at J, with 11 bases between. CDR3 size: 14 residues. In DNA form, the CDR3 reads TGTGCCAGCAGCTTAGTTGGATTACGGACTGAAGCTTTCTTT. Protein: CASSLVGLRTEAFF. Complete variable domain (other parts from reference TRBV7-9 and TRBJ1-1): DTGVSQNPRHKITKRGQNVTFRCDPISEHNRLYWYRQTLGQGPEFLTYFQNEAQLEKSRLLSDRFSAERPKGSFSTLEIQRTEQGDSAMYLCASSLVGLRTEAFFGQGTRLTVV.

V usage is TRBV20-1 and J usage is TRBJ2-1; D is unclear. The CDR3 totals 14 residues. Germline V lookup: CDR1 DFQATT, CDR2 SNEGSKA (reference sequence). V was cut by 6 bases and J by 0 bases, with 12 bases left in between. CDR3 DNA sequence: TGCAGTGCCGTTGAGTCGAGCTCCTACAATGAGCAGTTCTTC. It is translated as CSAVESSSYNEQFF.

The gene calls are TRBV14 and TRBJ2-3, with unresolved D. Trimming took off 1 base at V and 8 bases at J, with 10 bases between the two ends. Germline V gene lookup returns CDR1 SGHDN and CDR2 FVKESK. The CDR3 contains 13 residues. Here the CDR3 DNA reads TGTGCCAGCAGCCAAGGGTTTGCGGCTACGCAGTATTTT. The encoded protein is CASSQGFAATQYF.

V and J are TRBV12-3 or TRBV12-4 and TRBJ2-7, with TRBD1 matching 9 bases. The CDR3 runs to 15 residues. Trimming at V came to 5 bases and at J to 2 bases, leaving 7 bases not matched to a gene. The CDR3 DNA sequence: TGTGCCAGCAGTCCCCCCGACAGGGGGGCCTACGAGCAGTACTTC. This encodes CASSPPDRGAYEQYF.

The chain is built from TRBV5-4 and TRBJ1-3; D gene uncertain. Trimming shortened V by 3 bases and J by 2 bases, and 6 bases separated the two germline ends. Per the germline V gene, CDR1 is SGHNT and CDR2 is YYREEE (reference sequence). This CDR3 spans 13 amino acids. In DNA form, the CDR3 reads TGTGCCAGCAGCTCAAAGGCTGGAAACACCATATATTTT. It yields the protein CASSSKAGNTIYF.

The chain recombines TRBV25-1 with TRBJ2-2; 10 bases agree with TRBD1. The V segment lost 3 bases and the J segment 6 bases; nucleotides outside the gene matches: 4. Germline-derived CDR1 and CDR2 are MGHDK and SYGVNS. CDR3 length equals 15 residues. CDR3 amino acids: CASSEPGTGAGELFF. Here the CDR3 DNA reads TGTGCCAGCAGTGAGCCCGGGACAGGGGCCGGGGAGCTGTTTTTT.

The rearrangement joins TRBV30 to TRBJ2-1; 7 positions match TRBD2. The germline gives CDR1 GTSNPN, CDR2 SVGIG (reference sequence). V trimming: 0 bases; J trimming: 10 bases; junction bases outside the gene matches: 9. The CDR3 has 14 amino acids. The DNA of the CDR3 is TGTGCCTGGAGTGTACTGCGGGAGTCCCGGGAGCAGTTCTTC. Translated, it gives CAWSVLRESREQFF.

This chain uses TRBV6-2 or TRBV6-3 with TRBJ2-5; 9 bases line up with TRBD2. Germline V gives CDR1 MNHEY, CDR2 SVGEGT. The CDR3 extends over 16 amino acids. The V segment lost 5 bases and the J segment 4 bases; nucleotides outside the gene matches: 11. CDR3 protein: CASSNMAGGPLETQYF. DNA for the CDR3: TGTGCCAGCAGTAACATGGCGGGAGGGCCGTTAGAGACCCAGTACTTC.

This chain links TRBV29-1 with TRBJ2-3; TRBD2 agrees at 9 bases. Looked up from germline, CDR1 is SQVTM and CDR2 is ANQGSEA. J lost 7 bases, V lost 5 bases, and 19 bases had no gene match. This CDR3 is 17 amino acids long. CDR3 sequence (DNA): TGCAGCGTTCGTCCCGGGACTAGCCCATACCTAGAAAATACGCAGTATTTT. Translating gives CSVRPGTSPYLENTQYF.

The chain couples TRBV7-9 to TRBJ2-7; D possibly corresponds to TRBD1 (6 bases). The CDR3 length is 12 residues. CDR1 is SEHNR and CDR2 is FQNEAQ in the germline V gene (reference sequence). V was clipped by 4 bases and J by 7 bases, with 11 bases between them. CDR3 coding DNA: TGTGCCAGCAGCTCCCAGGGGTGGGAGCAGTACTTC. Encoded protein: CASSSQGWEQYF.

DNA of the CDR3: TGTGCCACCAGTGATGGGGGGACAGGGGTTTATGACGAGCAGTACTTC. The encoded protein is CATSDGGTGVYDEQYF. The V and J genes are TRBV24-1 and TRBJ2-7, with 10 bases lining up with TRBD1. The CDR3 has 16 amino acids. The ends lost 3 bases at V and 5 bases at J; junction bases unmatched: 9. CDR1 KGHDR and CDR2 SFDVKD come from the germline V gene.

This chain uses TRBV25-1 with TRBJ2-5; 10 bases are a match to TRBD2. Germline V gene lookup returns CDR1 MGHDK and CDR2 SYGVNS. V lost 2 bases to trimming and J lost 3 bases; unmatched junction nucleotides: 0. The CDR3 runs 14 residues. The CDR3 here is CASSELAGEETQYF. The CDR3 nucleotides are TGTGCCAGCAGTGAACTAGCGGGAGAAGAGACCCAGTACTTC.